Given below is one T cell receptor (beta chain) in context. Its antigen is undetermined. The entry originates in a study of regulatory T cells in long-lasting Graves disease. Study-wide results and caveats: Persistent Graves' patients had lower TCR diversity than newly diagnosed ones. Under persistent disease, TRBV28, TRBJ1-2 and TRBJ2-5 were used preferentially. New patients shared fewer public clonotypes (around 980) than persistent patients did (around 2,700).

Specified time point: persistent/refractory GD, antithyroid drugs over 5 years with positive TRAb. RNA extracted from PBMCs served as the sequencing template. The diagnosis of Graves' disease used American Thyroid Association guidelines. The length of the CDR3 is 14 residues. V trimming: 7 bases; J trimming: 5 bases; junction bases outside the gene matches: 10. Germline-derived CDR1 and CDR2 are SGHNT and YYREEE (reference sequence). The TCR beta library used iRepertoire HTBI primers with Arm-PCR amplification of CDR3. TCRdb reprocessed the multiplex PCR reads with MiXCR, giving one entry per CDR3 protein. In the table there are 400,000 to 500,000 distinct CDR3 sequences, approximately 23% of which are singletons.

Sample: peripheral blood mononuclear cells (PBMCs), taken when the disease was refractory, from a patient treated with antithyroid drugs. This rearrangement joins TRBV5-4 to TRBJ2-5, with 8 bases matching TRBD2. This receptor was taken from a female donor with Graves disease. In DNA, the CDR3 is TGTGCCAGCGAACGTGGGAGCGGGAGCGAGACCCAGTACTTC. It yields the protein CASERGSGSETQYF.